This T cell receptor beta chain was recovered during a study of cytotoxic CD8 clonotypes in ibrutinib-treated CLL. Clones were read by immunoSEQ multiplex PCR, and TCRdb kept only the in-frame ones, dropping some. The sample holds some 130,000 clones; around four fifths are singletons and the top ten take approximately 3.5%. About this clone itself: Its cognate antigen is unknown.

General observations from the study: Clonality was higher at baseline than in age-matched healthy donors and tracked circulating CD8+ T-cell counts.

V dropped 0 bases and J dropped 1; count of bases not matched to a gene: 3. The germline V gene has CDR1 SGHRS and CDR2 YFSETQ. The CDR3 runs 16 residues. Sequenced material: PBMCs, taken after 24 months of ibrutinib treatment. This chain links TRBV5-1 with TRBJ2-2; 7 bases are shared with TRBD1. This TCR was recovered from a human donor with chronic lymphocytic leukemia. The CDR3 nucleotides read TGCGCCAGCAGCTTGGCTAGGACAGGGAACACCGGGGAGCTGTTTTTT. It specifies CASSLARTGNTGELFF.